Shown below are 25 T cell receptor beta chains from a single sample sequenced in a study of blood T cell repertoires in COVID-19. The table came from immunoSEQ multiplex PCR; TCRdb's copy has only in-frame clones and leaves some out. The data hold 350,000 or so clones, with 90% observed a single time. Sequenced sample: peripheral blood. All receptors come from a man younger than 35 with active or convalescent COVID-19.

The chain carries TRBV6-2 or TRBV6-3 and TRBJ2-5; the match to TRBD2 covers 7 bases. This CDR3 is built from 13 residues. The V gene's germline CDR1 is MNHEY and CDR2 SVGEGT. Trimming took 5 bases from V and 5 from J; bases not matched to a gene: 5. The DNA for the CDR3 is TGTGCCAGCAGTAGGTGGGGGGGGGAGACCCAGTACTTC. Amino acids: CASSRWGGETQYF.

CDR3 sequence (DNA): TGTGCCAGCAGCATCACCGGGACAGGAATTAACTATGGCTACACCTTC. This translates into CASSITGTGINYGYTF. V usage is TRBV9 and J usage is TRBJ1-2; TRBD1 matches 8 bases. This CDR3 is 16 amino acids long. J lost 1 base, V lost 4 bases, and 9 bases had no gene match. The germline gives CDR1 SGDLS, CDR2 YYNGEE.

V gene TRBV7-9 combines with J gene TRBJ2-7, with D possibly TRBD2 on 7 matching bases. Trimming cost V 5 bases and J 3 bases, with 20 bases left between them. The germline V gene encodes CDR1 SEHNR and CDR2 FQNEAQ (reference sequence). The CDR3 extends over 16 amino acids. CDR3 nucleotide sequence: TGTGCCAGCAGCACAAACCTGGGGGGGCCTAACTACGAGCAGTACTTC. Protein sequence: CASSTNLGGPNYEQYF.

The chain couples TRBV19 to TRBJ2-7, with TRBD2 identical over 11 bases. V shed 6 bases and J 1 base; nucleotides not matched to a gene: 5. Germline V gives CDR1 LNHDA, CDR2 SQIVND (reference sequence). This CDR3 region has 15 residues. CDR3 sequence: CASSVAGGLSYEQYF. The CDR3 DNA sequence: TGTGCCAGTAGCGTAGCGGGGGGGCTGTCCTACGAGCAGTACTTC.

The chain joins TRBV28 to TRBJ1-2; no definite D call. The CDR3 covers 14 residues. From germline, CDR1 is MDHEN and CDR2 SYDVKM. The V and J ends lost 3 bases and 6 bases respectively, with 14 bases between them. The DNA of the CDR3 is TGTGCCAGCAGTTTGGAGGGCTCCCGGCATGGCTACACCTTC. The encoded protein is CASSLEGSRHGYTF.

V and J are TRBV9 and TRBJ2-1; 12 nucleotides match TRBD1. Germline CDR1 is SGDLS and CDR2 is YYNGEE. CDR3 length equals 16 residues. The V segment lost 4 bases and the J segment 7 bases; nucleotides outside the gene matches: 9. The CDR3 loop reads CASSIRDRGLRNEQFF. CDR3 nucleotide sequence: TGTGCCAGCAGCATAAGGGACAGGGGGCTAAGGAATGAGCAGTTCTTC.

V usage is TRBV4-1 and J usage is TRBJ2-7; TRBD1 agrees at 7 bases. Trimming removed 0 bases from V and 4 bases from J; junction bases left unmatched: 6. The CDR3 is made up of 15 amino acids. Germline CDR1 MGHRA, CDR2 YSYEKL. CDR3: CASSQEDRVEYEQYF. The CDR3 nucleotides are TGCGCCAGCAGCCAAGAAGACAGGGTGGAGTACGAGCAGTACTTC.

V is TRBV2 and J is TRBJ2-5, with 7 positions matching TRBD2. The germline V gene encodes CDR1 SNHLY and CDR2 FYNNEI. J gave up 7 bases and V 6 bases, and 2 bases lay outside the gene matches. The CDR3 is 11 amino acids. This CDR3 reads CASSPGGTQYF. CDR3 coding DNA: TGTGCCAGCAGCCCGGGGGGGACCCAGTACTTC.

The chain joins TRBV7-9 to TRBJ1-6; maybe TRBD1 (6 bases). The CDR3 contains 15 residues. V was cut by 4 bases and J by 6 bases, with 13 bases left in between. Germline-derived CDR1 and CDR2 are SEHNR and FQNEAQ (reference sequence). The CDR3 bases are TGTGCCAGCAGCTCAGGGGACGGCCCTAATTCACCCCTCCACTTT. Translation: CASSSGDGPNSPLHF.

The chain employs TRBV9 and TRBJ2-3; a possible D gene is TRBD2 (6 bases). The CDR3 is made up of 15 amino acids. V gave up 0 bases and J gave up 2 bases, with 10 bases separating them. Germline lookup yields CDR1 SGDLS and CDR2 YYNGEE. In nucleotides, the CDR3 is TGTGCCAGCAGCGTAGAGGCTAGCGACACAGATACGCAGTATTTT. This gives the protein CASSVEASDTDTQYF.

This sequence joins TRBV21-1 and TRBJ2-7; TRBD1, the table's D call, lacks a check against the DNA. TRBV21-1 corresponds to a pseudogene. This CDR3 region has 20 residues. The DNA for the CDR3 is TGTGCCAGCAGCCTAGTCCGGGACAGTGACAAGGGGCAACATGAAGCCGAGCAGTACTTC. Translating gives CASSLVRDSDKGQHEAEQYF.

The chain joins TRBV9 to TRBJ2-7, with D maybe TRBD1 (5 bases). Germline V gene data show CDR1 as SGDLS and CDR2 as YYNGEE. Trimming took 4 bases from V and 0 from J, leaving 8 bases between them. The CDR3 totals 13 residues. The CDR3: CASSTGNSYEQYF. The DNA for the CDR3 is TGTGCCAGCAGCACAGGAAACTCCTACGAGCAGTACTTC.

The genes are TRBV4-3 and TRBJ1-6; maybe TRBD1 (5 bases). V lost 3 bases, J lost 10 bases, and 16 bases lay in between. CDR1 LGHNA and CDR2 YSLEER come from the germline V gene. This CDR3 has 15 residues. The CDR3 loop is CASSQTTVDGSPLHF. For the CDR3, the DNA is TGCGCCAGCAGCCAGACGACAGTTGACGGATCACCCCTCCACTTT.

V usage is TRBV19 and J usage is TRBJ2-3; D possibly corresponds to TRBD2 (6 bases). The germline CDR1 and CDR2 sequences are LNHDA and SQIVND (reference sequence). The CDR3 contains 15 residues. V lost 2 bases, J lost 6 bases, and 15 bases lay in between. CDR3 amino acids: CASSIRGTNKDTQYF. The CDR3 coding sequence is TGTGCCAGTAGTATACGCGGGACCAACAAGGATACGCAGTATTTT.

In the case of this clone: Within the sample, other DNA sequences also encode this same CDR3. The V gene is TRBV27, the J gene TRBJ1-6; D unclear. Trimming took 3 bases from V and 6 from J, leaving 3 bases between them. Germline lookup yields CDR1 MNHEY and CDR2 SMNVEV (reference sequence). The CDR3 is made up of 12 amino acids. For the CDR3, the DNA is TGTGCCAGCAGTTTTCTTAATTCACCCCTCCACTTT. Its translation is CASSFLNSPLHF.

The chain combines TRBV4-3 with TRBJ1-3; D is unclear. Trimming removed 1 base at V and 0 bases at J, with 7 bases between. The CDR3 totals 15 residues. CDR1 and CDR2 from the germline V gene are LGHNA and YSLEER. The CDR3 is CASSQAGGSGNTIYF. The CDR3 DNA is TGCGCCAGCAGCCAAGCCGGAGGCTCTGGAAACACCATATATTTT.

The CDR3 nucleotides read TGCAGCGTTGAACGGGGCGGGAGTGGCAATGAGCAGTTCTTC. Protein product: CSVERGGSGNEQFF. This sequence joins TRBV29-1 and TRBJ2-1; 7 bases fit TRBD2. In germline, CDR1 is SQVTM, CDR2 ANQGSEA. This CDR3 contains 14 residues. V was clipped by 2 bases and J by 6 bases; unmatched bases: 7.

This clone was recorded a few times. The gene calls are TRBV10-2 and TRBJ2-7, with D possibly TRBD2 on 6 matching bases. The CDR3 loop spans 13 amino acids. CDR1 is WSHSY and CDR2 is SAAADI in the germline V gene. Trimming cost V 7 bases and J 6 bases, with 16 bases left between them. CDR3 sequence reads: CASKDLAGTEQYF. In DNA form, the CDR3 reads TGCGCCAGCAAGGATCTCGCGGGGACCGAGCAGTACTTC.

This sequence joins TRBV6-6 and TRBJ1-5; 7 bases are shared with TRBD1. Germline loops: CDR1 MNHNY, CDR2 SVGAGI (reference sequence). The V and J ends lost 2 bases and 3 bases, in that order; junction bases with no gene match: 4. This CDR3 comprises 15 residues. The CDR3 DNA sequence: TGTGCCAGCAGTTACACGGACAGGCTCAATCAGCCCCAGCATTTT. Translating gives CASSYTDRLNQPQHF.

The sample holds a few counts of this clone. The V call is TRBV6-2 or TRBV6-3, the J call TRBJ1-2; D unclear. This CDR3 contains 14 residues. Trimming cost V 0 bases and J 4 bases, with 9 bases left between them. Germline V lookup: CDR1 MNHEY, CDR2 SVGEGT. The CDR3 protein is CASSYSEPSYGYTF. CDR3 nucleotide sequence: TGTGCCAGCAGTTACTCGGAGCCCTCCTATGGCTACACCTTC.

The chain recombines TRBV30 with TRBJ1-1; the match to TRBD1 covers 8 bases. The CDR3 is 16 residues long. Trimming at V came to 3 bases and at J to 0 bases, leaving 9 bases not matched to a gene. Germline V gene sequence: CDR1 GTSNPN, CDR2 SVGIG (reference sequence). CDR3 region: CAWSQSHRGLNTEAFF. CDR3 sequence (DNA): TGTGCCTGGAGCCAGAGCCACAGGGGGTTGAACACTGAAGCTTTCTTT.

V gene TRBV19 combines with J gene TRBJ1-2, with a tentative D call TRBD1 (6 bases). V was pared by 7 bases and J by 4 bases, with 25 bases between. This CDR3 region has 17 residues. Germline V gives CDR1 LNHDA, CDR2 SQIVND (reference sequence). The DNA for the CDR3 is TGTGCCAGTACCAGTATTGACCCCGGACAGAAGGCCTATGGCTACACCTTC. Protein product: CASTSIDPGQKAYGYTF.

V gene TRBV2 combines with J gene TRBJ1-2; unclear D gene. Germline values: CDR1 SNHLY, CDR2 FYNNEI. CDR3 size: 16 residues. V lost 3 bases to trimming and J lost 8 bases, with 22 bases between them. CDR3 sequence (DNA): TGTGCCAGCAGTGACATACGATACGAGGGTTATCGGGGCTACACCTTC. It yields the protein CASSDIRYEGYRGYTF. The complete variable domain, with remaining parts taken from reference TRBV2 and TRBJ1-2, reads EPEVTQTPSHQVTQMGQEVILRCVPISNHLYFYWYRQILGQKVEFLVSFYNNEISEKSEIFDDQFSVERPDGSNFTLKIRSTKLEDSAMYFCASSDIRYEGYRGYTFGSGTRLTVV.

The chain has TRBV7-3 and TRBJ2-3, with D unresolved. V lost 5 bases, J lost 4 bases, and 13 bases lay in between. The CDR3 is 14 residues long. From germline, CDR1 is SGHTA and CDR2 FQGTGA. The CDR3 spells CASSPPGRPDTQYF. Here the CDR3 DNA reads TGTGCCAGCAGCCCGCCAGGCCGGCCAGATACGCAGTATTTT.

V is TRBV7-2 and J is TRBJ1-3; 9 nucleotides align to TRBD1. Germline V lookup: CDR1 SGHTA, CDR2 FQGNSA. J gave up 2 bases and V 6 bases, and 14 bases lay outside the gene matches. The CDR3 spans 18 residues. Written as DNA, the CDR3 is TGTGCCAGCAGTCCCCTCCGGGACAGGGCTTTGGCTGGAAACACCATATATTTT. This gives the protein CASSPLRDRALAGNTIYF.